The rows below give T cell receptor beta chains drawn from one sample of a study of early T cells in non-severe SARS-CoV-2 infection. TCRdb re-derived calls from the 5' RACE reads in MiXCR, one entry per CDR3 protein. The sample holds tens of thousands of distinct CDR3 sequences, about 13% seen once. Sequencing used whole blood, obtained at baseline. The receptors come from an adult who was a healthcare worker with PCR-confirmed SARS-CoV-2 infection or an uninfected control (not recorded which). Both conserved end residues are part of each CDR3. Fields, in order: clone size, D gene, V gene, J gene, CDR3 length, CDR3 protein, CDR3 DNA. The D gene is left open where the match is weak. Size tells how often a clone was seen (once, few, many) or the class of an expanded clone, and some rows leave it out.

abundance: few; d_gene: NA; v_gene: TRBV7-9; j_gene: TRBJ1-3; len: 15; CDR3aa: CASSPGPSSGNTIYF; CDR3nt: TGTGCCAGCAGCCCCGGGCCAAGCTCTGGAAACACCATATATTTT
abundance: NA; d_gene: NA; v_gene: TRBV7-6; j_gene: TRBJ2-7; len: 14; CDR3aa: CASSSAGNSDEQYF; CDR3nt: TGTGCCAGCAGCTCGGCCGGGAACTCGGATGAGCAGTACTTC
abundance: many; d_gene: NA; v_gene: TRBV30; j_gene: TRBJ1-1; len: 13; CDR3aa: CAWKGSLNTEAFF; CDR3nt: TGTGCCTGGAAGGGCAGCCTGAACACTGAAGCTTTCTTT
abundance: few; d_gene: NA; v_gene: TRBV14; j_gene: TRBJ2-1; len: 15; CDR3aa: CASSQPLESYNEQFF; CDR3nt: TGTGCCAGCAGCCAACCGCTCGAATCCTACAATGAGCAGTTCTTC
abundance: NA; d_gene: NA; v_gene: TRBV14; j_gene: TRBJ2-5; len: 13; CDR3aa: CASSQNGGETQYF; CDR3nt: TGTGCCAGCAGCCAAAATGGAGGAGAGACCCAGTACTTC
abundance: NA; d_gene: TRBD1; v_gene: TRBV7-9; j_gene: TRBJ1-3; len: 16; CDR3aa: CASSAPTGGLGNTIYF; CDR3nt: TGTGCCAGCAGCGCTCCAACAGGGGGGCTGGGAAACACCATATATTTT
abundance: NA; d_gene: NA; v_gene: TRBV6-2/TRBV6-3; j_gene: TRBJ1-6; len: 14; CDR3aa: CASSRDGPNSPLHF; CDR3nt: TGTGCCAGCAGCCGGGACGGACCAAATTCACCCCTCCACTTT
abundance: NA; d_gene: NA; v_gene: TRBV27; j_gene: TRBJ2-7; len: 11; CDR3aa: CASSSPFEQYF; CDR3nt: TGTGCCAGCAGTTCCCCCTTCGAGCAGTACTTC
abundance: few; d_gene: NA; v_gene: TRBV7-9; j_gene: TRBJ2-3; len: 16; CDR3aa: CASSFSPSPHTDTQYF; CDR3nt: TGTGCCAGCAGCTTTAGTCCTAGCCCACACACAGATACGCAGTATTTT
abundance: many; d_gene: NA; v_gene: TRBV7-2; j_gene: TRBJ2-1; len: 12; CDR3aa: CASSLDTSQRVF; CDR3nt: TGTGCCAGCAGCTTAGATACTAGTCAGAGGGTCTTC
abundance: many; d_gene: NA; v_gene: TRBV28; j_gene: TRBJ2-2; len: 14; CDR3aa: CASTRGTGAGELFF; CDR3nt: TGTGCCAGCACCCGCGGTACGGGGGCCGGGGAGCTGTTTTTT
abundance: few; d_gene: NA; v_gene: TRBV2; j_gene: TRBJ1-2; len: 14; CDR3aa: CASRDDSQLYGYTF; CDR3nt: TGTGCCAGCAGAGATGACAGTCAACTATATGGCTACACCTTC
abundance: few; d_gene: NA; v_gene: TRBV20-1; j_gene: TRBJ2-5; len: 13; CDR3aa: CSAAGGLQETQYF; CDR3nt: TGCAGTGCCGCCGGAGGCCTACAAGAGACCCAGTACTTC
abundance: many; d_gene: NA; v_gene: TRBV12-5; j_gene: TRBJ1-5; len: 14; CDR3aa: CASVWRDLNQPQHF; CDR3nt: TGTGCTAGTGTTTGGCGGGACCTCAATCAGCCCCAGCATTTT
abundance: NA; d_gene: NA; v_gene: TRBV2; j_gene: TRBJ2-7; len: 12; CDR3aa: CASSPSGTEQYF; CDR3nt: TGTGCCAGCAGCCCCTCAGGGACCGAGCAGTACTTC
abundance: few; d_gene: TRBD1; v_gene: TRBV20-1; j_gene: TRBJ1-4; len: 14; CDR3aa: CSARRDSYNEKLFF; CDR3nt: TGCAGTGCCCGCCGGGACAGCTATAATGAAAAACTGTTTTTT
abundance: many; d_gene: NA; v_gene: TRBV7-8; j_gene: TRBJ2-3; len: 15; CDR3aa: CASSPMARLTDTQYF; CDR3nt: TGTGCCAGCAGCCCAATGGCTCGCCTCACAGATACGCAGTATTTT